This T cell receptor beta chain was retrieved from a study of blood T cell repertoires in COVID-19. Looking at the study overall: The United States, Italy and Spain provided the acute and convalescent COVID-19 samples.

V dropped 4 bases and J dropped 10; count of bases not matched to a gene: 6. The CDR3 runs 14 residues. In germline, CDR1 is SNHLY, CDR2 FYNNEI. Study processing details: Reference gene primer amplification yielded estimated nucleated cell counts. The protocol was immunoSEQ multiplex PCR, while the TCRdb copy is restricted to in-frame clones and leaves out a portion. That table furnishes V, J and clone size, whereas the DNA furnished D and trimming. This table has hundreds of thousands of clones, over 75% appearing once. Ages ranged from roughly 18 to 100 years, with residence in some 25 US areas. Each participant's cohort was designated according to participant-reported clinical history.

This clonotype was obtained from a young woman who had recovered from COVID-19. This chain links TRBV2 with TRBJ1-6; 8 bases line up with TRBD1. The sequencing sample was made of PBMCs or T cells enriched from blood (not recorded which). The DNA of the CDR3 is TGTGCCAGCAGTGCCCAGGACAGGGACTCACCCCTCCACTTT. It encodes CASSAQDRDSPLHF.